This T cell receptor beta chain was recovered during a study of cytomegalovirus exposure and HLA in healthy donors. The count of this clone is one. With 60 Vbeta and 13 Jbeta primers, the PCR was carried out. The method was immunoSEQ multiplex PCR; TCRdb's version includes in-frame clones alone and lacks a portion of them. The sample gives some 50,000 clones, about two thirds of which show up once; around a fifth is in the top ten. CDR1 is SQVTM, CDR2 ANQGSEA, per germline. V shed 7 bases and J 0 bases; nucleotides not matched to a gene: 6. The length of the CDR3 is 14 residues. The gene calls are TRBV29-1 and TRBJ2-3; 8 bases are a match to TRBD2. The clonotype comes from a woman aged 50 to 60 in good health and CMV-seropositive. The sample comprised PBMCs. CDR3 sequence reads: CSALSGISTDTQYF. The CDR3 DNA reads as TGCAGCGCTCTTAGCGGGATCAGCACAGATACGCAGTATTTT.